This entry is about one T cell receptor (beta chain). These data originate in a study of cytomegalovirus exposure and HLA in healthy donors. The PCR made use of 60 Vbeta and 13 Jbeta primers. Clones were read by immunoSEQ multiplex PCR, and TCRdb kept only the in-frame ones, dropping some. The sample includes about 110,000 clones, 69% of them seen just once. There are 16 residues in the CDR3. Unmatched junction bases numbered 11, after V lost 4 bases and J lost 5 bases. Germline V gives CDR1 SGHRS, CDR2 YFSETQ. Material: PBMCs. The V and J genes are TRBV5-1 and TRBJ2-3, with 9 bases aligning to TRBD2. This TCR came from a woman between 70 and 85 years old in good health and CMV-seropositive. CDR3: CASSPVAGGPGDTQYF. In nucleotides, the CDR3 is TGCGCCAGCAGCCCCGTTGCGGGGGGGCCGGGAGATACGCAGTATTTT.